This T cell receptor (beta chain) was obtained from a study of blood T cell repertoires in COVID-19. Sequenced by immunoSEQ multiplex PCR; TCRdb stores in-frame clones only, minus some. The sample records 390,000 or so clones, around 89% being singletons. The germline V gene has CDR1 SGDLS and CDR2 YYNGEE. The CDR3 sequence is 14 residues long. The V end was cut by 0 bases, the J end by 0 bases, with 6 bases between. The sequence came from a man younger than 35 with active or convalescent COVID-19. V is TRBV9 and J is TRBJ2-5; TRBD2 might be the D (5 bases). Specimen: peripheral blood. DNA for the CDR3: TGTGCCAGCAGCGTAGAGGGAGACCAAGAGACCCAGTACTTC. Translated, it gives CASSVEGDQETQYF.